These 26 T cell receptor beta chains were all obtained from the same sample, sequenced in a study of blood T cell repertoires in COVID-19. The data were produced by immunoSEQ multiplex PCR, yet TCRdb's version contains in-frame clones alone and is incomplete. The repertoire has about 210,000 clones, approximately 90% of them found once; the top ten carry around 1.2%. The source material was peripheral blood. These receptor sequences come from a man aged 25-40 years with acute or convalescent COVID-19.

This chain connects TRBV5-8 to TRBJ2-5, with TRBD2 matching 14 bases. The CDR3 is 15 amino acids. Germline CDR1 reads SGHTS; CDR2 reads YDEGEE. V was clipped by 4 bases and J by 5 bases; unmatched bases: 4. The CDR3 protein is CASSLTSGGVETQYF. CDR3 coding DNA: TGTGCCAGCAGCCTGACTAGCGGGGGGGTGGAGACCCAGTACTTC.

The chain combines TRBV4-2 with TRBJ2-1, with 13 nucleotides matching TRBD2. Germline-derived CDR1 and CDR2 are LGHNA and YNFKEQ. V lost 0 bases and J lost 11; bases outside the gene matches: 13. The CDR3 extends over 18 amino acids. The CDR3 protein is CASSQDGIGLAGVGKQFF. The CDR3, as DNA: TGTGCCAGCAGCCAAGATGGGATTGGACTAGCGGGAGTTGGTAAGCAGTTCTTC.

The CDR3 reads CASSLVSGIETQYF. As DNA, the CDR3 is TGTGCCAGCAGCTTAGTTTCAGGGATCGAGACCCAGTACTTC. The chain employs TRBV11-2 and TRBJ2-5; D is perhaps TRBD1 (5 bases). Germline V gene lookup returns CDR1 SGHAT and CDR2 FQNNGV. CDR3 length: 14 residues. Between the trimmed V and J ends, which lost 1 base and 5 bases, there was a span of 11 bases.

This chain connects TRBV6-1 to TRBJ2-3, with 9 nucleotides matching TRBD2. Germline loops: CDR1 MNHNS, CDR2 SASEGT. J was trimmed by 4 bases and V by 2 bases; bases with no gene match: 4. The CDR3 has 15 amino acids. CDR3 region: CASSESAGGPDTQYF. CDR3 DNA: TGTGCCAGCAGTGAATCAGCGGGAGGCCCAGATACGCAGTATTTT.

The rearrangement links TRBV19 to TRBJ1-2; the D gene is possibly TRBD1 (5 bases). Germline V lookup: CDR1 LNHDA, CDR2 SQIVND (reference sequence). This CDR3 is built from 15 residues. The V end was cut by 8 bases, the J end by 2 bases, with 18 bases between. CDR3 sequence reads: CASRGSPDSNYGYTF. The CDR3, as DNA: TGTGCCAGTCGGGGGAGTCCTGACTCAAACTATGGCTACACCTTC.

For the CDR3, the DNA is TGTGCCAGCAGCCACAGGGGGCCGGACGAGCAGTACTTC. The encoded protein is CASSHRGPDEQYF. V and J are TRBV14 and TRBJ2-7; 8 bases fit TRBD1. Trimming cost V 3 bases and J 5 bases; bases outside gene matches: 3. Germline V CDR1 and CDR2: SGHDN, FVKESK. The CDR3 loop spans 13 amino acids. Looking up the rest from reference TRBV14 and TRBJ2-7 gives the full variable domain: EAGVTQFPSHSVIEKGQTVTLRCDPISGHDNLYWYRRVMGKEIKFLLHFVKESKQDESGMPNNRFLAERTGGTYSTLKVQPAELEDSGVYFCASSHRGPDEQYFGPGTRLTVT.

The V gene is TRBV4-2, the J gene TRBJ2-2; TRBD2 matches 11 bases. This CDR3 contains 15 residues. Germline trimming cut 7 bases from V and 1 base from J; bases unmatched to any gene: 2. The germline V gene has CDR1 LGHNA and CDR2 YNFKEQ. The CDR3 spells CASTGTSGNTGELFF. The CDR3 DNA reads TGTGCCAGCACCGGGACTAGCGGGAACACCGGGGAGCTGTTTTTT.

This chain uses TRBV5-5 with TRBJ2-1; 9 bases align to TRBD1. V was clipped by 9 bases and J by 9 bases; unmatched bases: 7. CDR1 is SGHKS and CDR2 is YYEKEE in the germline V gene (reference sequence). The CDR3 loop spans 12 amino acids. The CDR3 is CATRDRVGEQFF. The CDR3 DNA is TGTGCCACCCGGGACAGGGTCGGTGAGCAGTTCTTC.

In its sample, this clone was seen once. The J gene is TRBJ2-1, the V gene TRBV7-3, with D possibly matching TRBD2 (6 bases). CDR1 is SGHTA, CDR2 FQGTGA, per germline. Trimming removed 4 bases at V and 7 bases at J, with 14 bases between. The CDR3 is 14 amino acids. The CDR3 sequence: CASSSPGLRNEQFF. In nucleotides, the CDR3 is TGTGCCAGCAGCTCGCCGGGACTTAGAAATGAGCAGTTCTTC. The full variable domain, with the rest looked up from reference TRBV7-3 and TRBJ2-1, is GAGVSQTPSNKVTEKGKYVELRCDPISGHTALYWYRQSLGQGPEFLIYFQGTGAADDSGLPNDRFFAVRPEGSVSTLKIQRTERGDSAVYLCASSSPGLRNEQFFGPGTRLTVL.

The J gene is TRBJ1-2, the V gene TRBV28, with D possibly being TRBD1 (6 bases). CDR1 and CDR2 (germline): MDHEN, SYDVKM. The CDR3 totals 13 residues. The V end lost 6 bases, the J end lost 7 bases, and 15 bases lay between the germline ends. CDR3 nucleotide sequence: TGTGCCAGCAGGAGAAACACAGGGTTTGGCTACACCTTC. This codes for CASRRNTGFGYTF.

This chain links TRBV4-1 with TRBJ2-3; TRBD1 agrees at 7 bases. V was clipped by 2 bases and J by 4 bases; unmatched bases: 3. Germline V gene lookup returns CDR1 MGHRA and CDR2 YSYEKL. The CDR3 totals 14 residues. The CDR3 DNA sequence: TGCGCCAGCAGCCAAACAGGGGCCTCAGATACGCAGTATTTT. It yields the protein CASSQTGASDTQYF.

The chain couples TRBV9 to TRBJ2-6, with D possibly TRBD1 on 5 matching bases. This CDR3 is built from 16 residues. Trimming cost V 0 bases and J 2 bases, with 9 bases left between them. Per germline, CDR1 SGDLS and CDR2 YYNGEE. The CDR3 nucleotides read TGTGCCAGCAGCGTAGCTATACAGGCTGGGGCCAACGTCCTGACTTTC. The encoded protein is CASSVAIQAGANVLTF. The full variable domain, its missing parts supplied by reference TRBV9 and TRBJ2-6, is DSGVTQTPKHLITATGQRVTLRCSPRSGDLSVYWYQQSLDQGLQFLIQYYNGEERAKGNILERFSAQQFPDLHSELNLSSLELGDSALYFCASSVAIQAGANVLTFGAGSRLTVL.

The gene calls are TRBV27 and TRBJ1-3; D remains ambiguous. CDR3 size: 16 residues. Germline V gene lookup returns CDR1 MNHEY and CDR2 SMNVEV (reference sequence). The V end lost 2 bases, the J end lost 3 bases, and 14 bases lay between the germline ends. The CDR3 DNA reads TGTGCCAGCAGTTTAAACAGAACCGCTCTTGGAAACACCATATATTTT. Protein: CASSLNRTALGNTIYF.

The CDR3, as DNA: TGTGCCAGCAGGGCAGTGGGGGCCCAGCCCCAGCATTTT. Protein product: CASRAVGAQPQHF. The rearrangement links TRBV12-3 or TRBV12-4 to TRBJ1-5, with D possibly matching TRBD1 (6 bases). The CDR3 totals 13 residues. The V and J ends lost 6 bases and 7 bases respectively, with 13 bases between them.

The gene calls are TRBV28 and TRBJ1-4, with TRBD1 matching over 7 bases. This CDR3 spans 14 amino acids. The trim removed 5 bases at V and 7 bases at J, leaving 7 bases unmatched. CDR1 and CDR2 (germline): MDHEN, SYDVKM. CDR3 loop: CASSTRQGGEKLFF. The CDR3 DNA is TGTGCCAGCAGTACGAGACAGGGTGGTGAAAAACTGTTTTTT.

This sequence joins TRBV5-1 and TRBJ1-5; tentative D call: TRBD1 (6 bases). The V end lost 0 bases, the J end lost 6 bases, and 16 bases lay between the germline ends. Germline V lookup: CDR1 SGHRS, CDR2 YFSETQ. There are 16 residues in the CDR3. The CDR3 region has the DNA TGCGCCAGCAGCTTGGGGCCACATGGGGGCGCTCAGCCCCAGCATTTT. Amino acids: CASSLGPHGGAQPQHF.

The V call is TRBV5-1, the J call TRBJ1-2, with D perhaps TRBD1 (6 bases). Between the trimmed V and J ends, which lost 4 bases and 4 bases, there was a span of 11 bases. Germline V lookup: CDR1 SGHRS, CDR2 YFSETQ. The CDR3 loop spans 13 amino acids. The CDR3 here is CASSAGQSYGYTF. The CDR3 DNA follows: TGCGCCAGCAGCGCCGGACAGTCCTATGGCTACACCTTC.

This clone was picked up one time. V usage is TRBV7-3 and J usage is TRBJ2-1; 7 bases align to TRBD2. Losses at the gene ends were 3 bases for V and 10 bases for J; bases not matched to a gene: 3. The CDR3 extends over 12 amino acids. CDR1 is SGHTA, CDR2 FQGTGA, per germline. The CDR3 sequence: CASSFGTTEQFF. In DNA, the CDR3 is TGTGCCAGCAGCTTCGGGACTACGGAGCAGTTCTTC.

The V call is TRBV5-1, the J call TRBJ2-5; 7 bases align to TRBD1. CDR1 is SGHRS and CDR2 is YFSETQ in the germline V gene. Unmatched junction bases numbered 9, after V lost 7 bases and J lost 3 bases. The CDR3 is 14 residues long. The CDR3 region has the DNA TGCGCCAGCGGCAGACAGGGTGGGGAAGAGACCCAGTACTTC. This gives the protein CASGRQGGEETQYF. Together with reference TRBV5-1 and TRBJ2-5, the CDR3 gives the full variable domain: KAGVTQTPRYLIKTRGQQVTLSCSPISGHRSVSWYQQTPGQGLQFLFEYFSETQRNKGNFPGRFSGRQFSNSRSEMNVSTLELGDSALYLCASGRQGGEETQYFGPGTRLLVL.

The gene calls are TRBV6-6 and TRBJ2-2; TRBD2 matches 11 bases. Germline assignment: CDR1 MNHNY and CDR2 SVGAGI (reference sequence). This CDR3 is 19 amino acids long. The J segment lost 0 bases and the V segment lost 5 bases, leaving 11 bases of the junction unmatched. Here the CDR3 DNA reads TGTGCCAGCAGTCTTGCCCTCCTAGCGGGAGGTGCGAACACCGGGGAGCTGTTTTTT. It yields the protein CASSLALLAGGANTGELFF.

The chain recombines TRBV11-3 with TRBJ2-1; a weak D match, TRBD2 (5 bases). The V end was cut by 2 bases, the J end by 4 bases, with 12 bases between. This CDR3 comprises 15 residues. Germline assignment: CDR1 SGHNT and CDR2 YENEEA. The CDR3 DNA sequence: TGTGCCAGCAGCTTAACGCTAGCAACGTACAATGAGCAGTTCTTC. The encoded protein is CASSLTLATYNEQFF.

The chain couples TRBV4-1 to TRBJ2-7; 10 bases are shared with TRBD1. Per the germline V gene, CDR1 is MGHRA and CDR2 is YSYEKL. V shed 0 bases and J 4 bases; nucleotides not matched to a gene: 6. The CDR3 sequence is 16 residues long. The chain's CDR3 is CASSQESRGQGYEQYF. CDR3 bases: TGCGCCAGCAGCCAAGAGTCAAGGGGACAGGGGTACGAGCAGTACTTC.

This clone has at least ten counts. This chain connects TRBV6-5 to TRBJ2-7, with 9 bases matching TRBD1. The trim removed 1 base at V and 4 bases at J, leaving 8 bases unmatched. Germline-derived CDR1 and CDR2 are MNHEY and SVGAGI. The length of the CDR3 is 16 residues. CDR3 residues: CASSYLTGQGAYEQYF. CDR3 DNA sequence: TGTGCCAGCAGTTACTTAACGGGACAGGGTGCTTACGAGCAGTACTTC.

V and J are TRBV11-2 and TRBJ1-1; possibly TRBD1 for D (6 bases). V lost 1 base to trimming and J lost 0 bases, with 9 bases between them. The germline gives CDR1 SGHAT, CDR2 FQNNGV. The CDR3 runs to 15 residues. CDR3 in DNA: TGTGCCAGCAGCTTAGCCGGACAGTTGAACACTGAAGCTTTCTTT. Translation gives CASSLAGQLNTEAFF.

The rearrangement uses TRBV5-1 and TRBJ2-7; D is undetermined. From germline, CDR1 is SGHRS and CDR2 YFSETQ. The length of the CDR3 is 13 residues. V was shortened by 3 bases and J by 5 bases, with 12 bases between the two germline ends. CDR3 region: CASSSRVVDEQYF. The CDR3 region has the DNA TGCGCCAGCAGCTCCCGGGTAGTGGACGAGCAGTACTTC.

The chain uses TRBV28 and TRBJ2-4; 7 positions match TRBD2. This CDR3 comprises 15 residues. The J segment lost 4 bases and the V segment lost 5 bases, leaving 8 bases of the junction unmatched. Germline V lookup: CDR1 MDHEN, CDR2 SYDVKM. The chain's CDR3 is CASSPPLGGKNIQYF. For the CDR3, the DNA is TGTGCCAGCAGTCCCCCCCTGGGGGGGAAAAACATTCAGTACTTC.